Listed here is a single T cell receptor beta chain. The repertoire was sequenced with immunoSEQ multiplex PCR; TCRdb's copy has only in-frame clones and lacks some. The sample has 40,000 to 50,000 clones, 65% to 75% seen once; the top ten hold 9.8%. This entry comes from a study of radiotherapy plus CTLA-4 blockade in lung cancer. The CDR3 totals 17 residues. Germline lookup yields CDR1 SGHDT and CDR2 YYEEEE. V was shortened by 0 bases and J by 4 bases, with 19 bases between the two germline ends. The sample was peripheral blood, taken from a patient treated with radiotherapy plus ipilimumab. This receptor was obtained from a human donor with non-small cell lung cancer who had stable disease on radiotherapy plus ipilimumab. The chain combines TRBV5-6 with TRBJ1-1; D is possibly TRBD1 (5 bases). The CDR3 here is CASSLAGLGRVSTEAFF. CDR3 bases: TGTGCCAGCAGCTTGGCCGGTCTCGGCAGGGTAAGCACTGAAGCTTTCTTT.